The rows below give T cell receptor beta chains drawn from one sample of a study of T-cell memory formation after mild COVID-19. TCRdb reprocessed the 5' RACE reads via MiXCR and lists one record per CDR3 protein. The data contain 250,000 to 350,000 distinct CDR3 sequences, approximately 14% of them seen just once; the ten biggest clones take up under 25%. The sample comprised PBMCs or a T cell subset sorted from them (not recorded which). These receptors all come from a young man who had mild COVID-19 (a few samples of this study predate the infection). Cell type and time point are not known. CDR3s include the opening cysteine and the closing phenylalanine or tryptophan. The D gene is left open where the match is weak. Only some rows state a clone size, as once, few, many or a class for expanded clones.

d_call j_call clone_size v_call cdr3_nt cdr3_aa
. TRBJ1-4 . TRBV5-1 TGCGACAGCAGCTTCTACCCGGAGGCTAATGAAAAACTGTTTTTT CDSSFYPEANEKLFF
. TRBJ1-1 . TRBV19 TGTGCCAGTAGTATGGGTAGAAACACTGAAGCTTTCTTT CASSMGRNTEAFF
. TRBJ1-1 . TRBV7-8 TGTGCCAGCAGCTTGAGGGCCACTGAAGCTTTCTTT CASSLRATEAFF
TRBD1 TRBJ2-1 . TRBV28 TGTGCCAGCAGTTTATCCCTTGACAGGGGCCCAATGGACCTGGTGGATGAGCAGTTCTTC CASSLSLDRGPMDLVDEQFF
. TRBJ2-2 many TRBV7-2 TGTGCCAGCAGCCCTGAGGCGGTGTCGACCGGGGAGCTGTTTTTT CASSPEAVSTGELFF
TRBD2 TRBJ2-3 few TRBV7-2 TGTGCCAGCAGCTTAGCGCCTAGCGGGGGGGGAGATACGCAGTATTTT CASSLAPSGGGDTQYF
. TRBJ1-3 few TRBV6-6 TGTGCCACCAACAGGGAGAGGGGTGGAAACACCATATATTTT CATNRERGGNTIYF
. TRBJ2-6 few TRBV5-1 TGCGCCAGCAGCCAAAGGGCTGACGGGGCCAACGTCCTGACTTTC CASSQRADGANVLTF
. TRBJ2-4 . TRBV6-5 TGTGCCAGCAGTTACTTGGGTGGGGCGGAGACGTCCAAAAACATTCAGTACTTC CASSYLGGAETSKNIQYF
. TRBJ2-4 few TRBV20-1 TGCAGTGCTAGCAGACTCTCCCAGTACTTC CSASRLSQYF
. TRBJ2-5 few TRBV5-5 TGTGCCAGCAGCTTGGAGCCCTGGAACCAAGAGACCCAGTACTTC CASSLEPWNQETQYF
. TRBJ2-5 few TRBV9 TGTGCCAGCAGCGTAAATGTGGCGGCGACCCAGTACTTC CASSVNVAATQYF
. TRBJ1-2 . TRBV6-1 TGTGCCAGCAGTGAAGCGGGGGGACTGGGCTACACCTTC CASSEAGGLGYTF
TRBD2 TRBJ2-3 . TRBV7-3 TGTGCCAGCAGCTTAAGGCCTAGCGGGGAAGATACGCAGTATTTT CASSLRPSGEDTQYF
. TRBJ1-2 . TRBV3-1 TGTGCCAGCAGCTATCTGGGGCAGGGGAACTATGGCTACACCTTC CASSYLGQGNYGYTF
. TRBJ1-6 . TRBV6-2/TRBV6-3 TGTGCCAGCAGAGGTTGGGTCCGAGGTACCCTCCACTTT CASRGWVRGTLHF
TRBD1 TRBJ2-1 . TRBV12-3/TRBV12-4 TGTGCCAGCAAGAGAGACAGGGGTGGCCCTTACAATGAGCAGTTCTTC CASKRDRGGPYNEQFF
TRBD2 TRBJ2-1 many TRBV20-1 TGCAGTACCGGAGAGGCAGCGGGGTTATACAATGAGCAGTTCTTC CSTGEAAGLYNEQFF
. TRBJ2-7 . TRBV15 TGTGCCACCAGCAGTGGGTCCTACGAGCAGTACTTC CATSSGSYEQYF
. TRBJ1-1 . TRBV29-1 TGCAGCGTTGAAGCGGCTCGGGGGACTGAAGCTTTCTTT CSVEAARGTEAFF
. TRBJ2-3 many TRBV7-2 TGTGCCAGCAGCGGTACGTTGATTGCCCGCTGGGATACGCAGTATTTT CASSGTLIARWDTQYF
. TRBJ2-1 . TRBV12-3/TRBV12-4 TGTGCCAGCAGTTTAACGGCAGTAGGTAGTCCTTACAATGAGCAGTTCTTC CASSLTAVGSPYNEQFF
. TRBJ1-2 . TRBV3-1 TGTGCCAGCAGCCAAGTTGGGGGACATGGCTACACCTTC CASSQVGGHGYTF
TRBD1 TRBJ1-1 . TRBV3-1 TGTGCCAGCAACCACAGGGGGCACACTGAAGCTTTCTTT CASNHRGHTEAFF
. TRBJ2-3 . TRBV20-1 TGCAGTGCTAGCCCCCGACCGGATACGCAGTATTTT CSASPRPDTQYF
. TRBJ2-2 few TRBV5-1 TGCGCCAGCAGCTTGGCCTTAACAGGGATCTACGGGGAGCTGTTTTTT CASSLALTGIYGELFF
. TRBJ1-1 . TRBV29-1 TGCAGCGTTGTGGACGGGAACACTGAAGCTTTCTTT CSVVDGNTEAFF
. TRBJ2-1 many TRBV2 TGTGCCCTCAGCCCCCTGGCCTACAATGAGCAGTTCTTC CALSPLAYNEQFF
TRBD1 TRBJ1-2 few TRBV7-2 TGTGCCAGCAGCTCCCAGGGGGGTGGTAGCTACACCTTC CASSSQGGGSYTF
TRBD1 TRBJ2-1 many TRBV5-5 TGTGCCAGCAGCTCCAGGAACCCGGGACAGGGGGCTAATGAGCAGTTCTTC CASSSRNPGQGANEQFF
. TRBJ2-5 . TRBV7-9 TGTGCCAGCAGCTCCGGGGGGCCCGGAGTGAGCCAGTACTTC CASSSGGPGVSQYF
. TRBJ1-1 . TRBV20-1 TGCAGTGCTAGAGATCGGAGGGGGGGCGCTGAAGCTTTCTTT CSARDRRGGAEAFF
TRBD2 TRBJ2-5 . TRBV6-6 TGTGCCAGCACCCGAGGCGGGGGGGCGTGGGAGACCCAGTACTTC CASTRGGGAWETQYF
. TRBJ2-1 . TRBV5-1 TGCGCCAGCAGCTTGGTGTCTGTCTCCTACAATGAGCAGTTCTTC CASSLVSVSYNEQFF
TRBD1 TRBJ2-5 few TRBV12-3/TRBV12-4 TGTGCCAGCAGTTTAGGGACAGGGAAACAAGAGACCCAGTACTTC CASSLGTGKQETQYF
. TRBJ2-7 few TRBV5-1 TGCGCCAGCAGCTTGGCCCCGGGGGAGGCCACTTACGAGCAGTACTTC CASSLAPGEATYEQYF
TRBD1 TRBJ1-5 . TRBV2 TGTGCCAGCAGAGGACAGGGTAGTCAGCCCCAGCATTTT CASRGQGSQPQHF
TRBD1 TRBJ1-5 many TRBV7-2 TGTGCCAGCTCACCGGACAGGGACCAGCCCCAGCATTTT CASSPDRDQPQHF
. TRBJ1-2 . TRBV5-1 TGCGCCAGCAGCTTGGACTGGGGCGCGGACTATGGCTACACCTTC CASSLDWGADYGYTF
. TRBJ2-1 . TRBV7-3 TGTGCCAGCAGTCCCACACCGGGACTGACGTACAATGAGCAGTTCTTC CASSPTPGLTYNEQFF
. TRBJ1-1 . TRBV21-1 TGTGCCAGCAGCAGACAGGGATGGGGCACTGAAGCTTTCTTT CASSRQGWGTEAFF
. TRBJ2-6 few TRBV27 TGTGCCAGCAGTTCAGCCGTCCGAGGCTCTGGGGCCAACGTCCTGACTTTC CASSSAVRGSGANVLTF
. TRBJ2-3 few TRBV7-3 TGTGCCAGCAGCTGGGAATCCACAGATACGCAGTATTTT CASSWESTDTQYF
TRBD2 TRBJ2-2 few TRBV4-2 TGTGCCAGCAGCCAGGGGCAGGGAGGGTCCGGGGAGCTGTTTTTT CASSQGQGGSGELFF
. TRBJ1-3 few TRBV6-4 TGTGCCAGCAGTGACGGGCCGTCAGGAAACACCATATATTTT CASSDGPSGNTIYF
. TRBJ2-4 . TRBV20-1 TGCAGTGCTACACGGACCTCAAACATTCAGTACTTC CSATRTSNIQYF
. TRBJ1-1 many TRBV29-1 TGCAGCGCTCGGGGGGGCCAGAACACTGAAGCTTTCTTT CSARGGQNTEAFF
. TRBJ1-1 few TRBV19 TGTGCCAGTGTAGGGTATGAAGCTTTCTTT CASVGYEAFF
. TRBJ2-2 . TRBV4-2 TGTGCCAGCAGCCGAGGGGAGGTCTGGGGCGGGGAGCTGTTTTTT CASSRGEVWGGELFF
. TRBJ1-6 many TRBV6-5 TGTGCCAGCAGGGAATGGGGAGGTAATTCACCCCTCCACTTT CASREWGGNSPLHF
. TRBJ1-2 many TRBV6-2/TRBV6-3 TGTGCCAGCGCCACATCGGACTATGGCTACACCTTC CASATSDYGYTF
. TRBJ1-2 . TRBV20-1 TGCAGTGCTAGCCAGGGAACTAACTATGGCTACACCTTC CSASQGTNYGYTF
. TRBJ1-2 . TRBV9 TGTGCCAGCAGCGTAGCGGGAGGGAACTATGGCTACACCTTC CASSVAGGNYGYTF
TRBD1 TRBJ2-1 few TRBV5-1 TGCGCCAGCAGCCCCGGGACAGGGGTAGGGAATGAGCAGTTCTTC CASSPGTGVGNEQFF
. TRBJ1-1 few TRBV5-1 TGCGCCAGCTTTACGGACAGCATGAACACTGAAGCTTTCTTT CASFTDSMNTEAFF